The 10 T cell receptor beta chains presented below share a single source sample, sequenced in a study of human T cells and chemical hapten exposure. Using its own MiXCR run on the RACE reads, TCRdb lists one record per CDR3 protein. In the table there are around 130,000 distinct CDR3 sequences, 10% to 15% of which are singletons. Time point noted: patch test 2, 6 weeks after DPC sensitization. The treatment is: therapeutic diphenylcyclopropenone sensitization with weekly scalp DPC. This sample comprised whole blood, obtained in connection with sensitization to the hapten diphenylcyclopropenone (DPC). The source of these receptors is a woman aged 50 to 60 with alopecia areata. Some clones in this sample may be carry-over from other donors' samples.

This clonotype was detected many times. The chain carries TRBV12-5 and TRBJ2-1; TRBD2 is a possible D gene (6 bases). Between the trimmed V and J ends, which lost 4 bases and 5 bases, there was a span of 15 bases. This CDR3 contains 15 residues. Germline values: CDR1 LGHNT, CDR2 FRNRAP. The CDR3 loop is CASGSPEGADNEQFF. DNA for the CDR3: TGTGCTAGTGGTTCCCCGGAGGGAGCCGACAATGAGCAGTTCTTC. The full variable domain, its missing parts supplied by reference TRBV12-5 and TRBJ2-1, is DARVTQTPRHKVTEMGQEVTMRCQPILGHNTVFWYRQTMMQGLELLAYFRNRAPLDDSGMPKDRFSAEMPDATLATLKIQPSEPRDSAVYFCASGSPEGADNEQFFGPGTRLTVL.

This chain connects TRBV3-1 to TRBJ2-4; a weak D match, TRBD1 (5 bases). The germline gives CDR1 LGHDT, CDR2 YNNKEL (reference sequence). The ends were cut back, 0 bases at V and 2 bases at J, with 14 bases in the middle. There are 17 residues in the CDR3. CDR3 sequence reads: CASSQDAAGLTKNIQYF. The CDR3 DNA reads TGTGCCAGCAGCCAAGATGCGGCAGGGTTAACCAAAAACATTCAGTACTTC. The full variable domain, in which reference TRBV3-1 and TRBJ2-4 provide the parts outside the CDR3, is DTAVSQTPKYLVTQMGNDKSIKCEQNLGHDTMYWYKQDSKKFLKIMFSYNNKELIINETVPNRFSPKSPDKAHLNLHINSLELGDSAVYFCASSQDAAGLTKNIQYFGAGTRLSVL.

This clonotype was detected a few times. This chain connects TRBV11-2 to TRBJ2-2; D unresolved. Germline V gives CDR1 SGHAT, CDR2 FQNNGV. The length of the CDR3 is 11 residues. V lost 8 bases, J lost 8 bases, and 9 bases lay in between. The CDR3 protein is CASLRRGELFF. DNA for the CDR3: TGTGCCAGCCTCCGGAGAGGGGAGCTGTTTTTT.

This clonotype was detected ten times or more. The chain has TRBV20-1 and TRBJ2-2; 7 nucleotides align to TRBD1. J gave up 0 bases and V 4 bases, and 5 bases lay outside the gene matches. Germline assignment: CDR1 DFQATT and CDR2 SNEGSKA (reference sequence). CDR3 length: 15 amino acids. CDR3 residues: CSATSQGANTGELFF. Written as DNA, the CDR3 is TGCAGTGCTACGTCGCAGGGGGCGAACACCGGGGAGCTGTTTTTT.

The chain has TRBV10-3 and TRBJ2-3; D possibly matches TRBD1 or TRBD2 (6 bases each). The V gene lost 3 bases and the J gene lost 5 bases, with 15 bases spanning the gap. From germline, CDR1 is ENHRY and CDR2 SYGVKD. The CDR3 is made up of 15 amino acids. CDR3 residues: CAISDPGAVRDTQYF. Written as DNA, the CDR3 is TGTGCCATCAGTGATCCGGGGGCAGTAAGAGATACGCAGTATTTT.

V is TRBV10-3 and J is TRBJ2-7; 7 positions match TRBD1. J gave up 6 bases and V 2 bases, and 4 bases lay outside the gene matches. CDR1 and CDR2 (germline): ENHRY, SYGVKD. The CDR3 sequence is 13 residues long. In DNA form, the CDR3 reads TGTGCCATCAGTGAGCAGACAGGGAGCGAGCAGTACTTC. This sequence encodes CAISEQTGSEQYF.

This clonotype was counted a few times. The V gene is TRBV27, the J gene TRBJ2-3, with D uncertain. The CDR3 is 13 residues long. The V gene's germline CDR1 is MNHEY and CDR2 SMNVEV (reference sequence). V was clipped by 6 bases and J by 4 bases, with 11 bases between them. DNA of the CDR3: TGTGCCAGCAGCCGAACACGAGCAGATACGCAGTATTTT. The encoded protein is CASSRTRADTQYF.

This clonotype appeared many times. The rearrangement links TRBV3-1 to TRBJ2-1; TRBD1 agrees at 7 bases. Germline V gives CDR1 LGHDT, CDR2 YNNKEL (reference sequence). V lost 4 bases, J lost 7 bases, and 4 bases stayed unmatched. This CDR3 comprises 13 residues. The CDR3 DNA sequence: TGTGCCAGCAGCCTTCGACAGGGTAATGAGCAGTTCTTC. Residues: CASSLRQGNEQFF.

This clonotype turned up a few times. The rearrangement joins TRBV20-1 to TRBJ2-7; the D is unclear. Germline values: CDR1 DFQATT, CDR2 SNEGSKA (reference sequence). The V gene lost 1 base and the J gene lost 2 bases, with 12 bases spanning the gap. There are 14 residues in the CDR3. The CDR3 DNA reads TGCAGTGCTAGAGGCCGCCTCAGCACCTACGAGCAGTACTTC. Translation gives CSARGRLSTYEQYF.

V and J are TRBV7-2 and TRBJ2-1, with 12 bases aligning to TRBD2. This CDR3 spans 15 amino acids. CDR1 and CDR2 (germline): SGHTA, FQGNSA. With 1 base clipped from V and 9 bases from J, the junction kept 4 bases outside the gene matches. The DNA of the CDR3 is TGTGCCAGCAGCTTAGAAGTACTAGCGGGAGGTGAGCAGTTCTTC. It codes for CASSLEVLAGGEQFF.